The rows below give T cell receptor beta chains drawn from one sample of a study of blood T cell repertoires in COVID-19. Assay used: immunoSEQ multiplex PCR; TCRdb lists only in-frame clones, some missing. This sample yields under 100,000 clones, of which about 87% are seen a single time; roughly 15% belongs to the top ten. Sequencing was done on a sample of peripheral blood. These receptors were obtained from a human donor in a cohort sampled during active COVID-19. The CDR3 runs from the conserved cysteine through the conserved F or W. D genes are given only for firm matches. A row's size may be missing; if present it is once, few, many or a size class.

>TRBJ2-5|once|TRBD2|TRBV6-1
CASSEGAGGFFETQYF
TGTGCCAGCAGTGAAGGTGCGGGGGGCTTTTTCGAGACCCAGTACTTC
>TRBJ1-6|.|.|TRBV6-2/TRBV6-3
CASSFQQAAGPEALHF
TGTGCCAGCAGTTTTCAACAGGCGGCGGGGCCTGAGGCCCTCCACTTT
>TRBJ2-1|.|.|TRBV5-1
CASRYHNEQFF
TGCGCCAGCAGGTATCACAATGAGCAGTTCTTC
>TRBJ1-1|.|.|TRBV5-6
CASSSYTEAFF
TGTGCCAGCAGCTCATACACTGAAGCTTTCTTT
>TRBJ2-7|.|.|TRBV6-2/TRBV6-3
CASSPAYEQYF
TGTGCCAGCAGTCCAGCCTACGAGCAGTACTTC
>TRBJ2-2|once|.|TRBV4-3
CASSLISYRDTGELFF
TGCGCCAGCAGCCTAATCTCGTACAGGGACACCGGGGAGCTGTTTTTT
>TRBJ2-2|once|.|TRBV30
CAWSRGSELFF
TGTGCCTGGAGCAGGGGTTCCGAGCTGTTTTTT
>TRBJ1-5|.|.|TRBV30
CAWSVPGASQPQHF
TGTGCCTGGAGTGTACCAGGGGCAAGTCAGCCCCAGCATTTT
>TRBJ2-2|.|TRBD2|TRBV2
CASRGTGLAGGRGGELFF
TGTGCCAGCAGAGGGACGGGACTCGCGGGGGGGCGTGGCGGGGAGCTGTTTTTT
>TRBJ2-1|.|.|TRBV6-6
CASSLSDNSYNEQFF
TGTGCCAGCAGCTTATCGGACAACTCCTACAATGAGCAGTTCTTC
>TRBJ1-6|.|TRBD1|TRBV27
CASSSTRTGRFSPLHF
TGTGCCAGCAGTTCCACCCGGACAGGGAGGTTTTCACCCCTCCACTTT
>TRBJ1-2|.|.|TRBV7-2
CASSLMSGGKNYGYTF
TGTGCCAGCAGCTTAATGAGCGGGGGCAAGAACTATGGCTACACCTTC
>TRBJ1-3|once|.|TRBV5-1
CASSSQGAGGNTIYF
TGCGCCAGCAGCTCCCAAGGGGCAGGGGGAAACACCATATATTTT
>TRBJ2-1|.|TRBD2|TRBV29-1
CSVVAGGPHEQFF
TGCAGCGTGGTAGCGGGGGGGCCCCATGAGCAGTTCTTC
>TRBJ1-2|.|.|TRBV30
CAWNPRRGAGHGYTF
TGTGCCTGGAACCCCCGTCGGGGAGCCGGGCATGGCTACACCTTC
>TRBJ2-5|.|TRBD2|TRBV7-3
CASSISGGRRGETQYF
TGTGCCAGCAGCATTAGCGGGGGCCGACGTGGGGAGACCCAGTACTTC
>TRBJ2-7|.|.|TRBV5-1
CASSLASDEQYF
TGCGCCAGCAGCTTAGCTAGCGACGAGCAGTACTTC
>TRBJ1-5|.|.|TRBV5-6
CASSFWGGPQPQHF
TGTGCCAGCAGCTTTTGGGGGGGGCCTCAGCCCCAGCATTTT
>TRBJ2-3|.|.|TRBV7-3
CASSLSLASTDTQYF
TGTGCCAGCAGCTTAAGTCTAGCGAGCACAGATACGCAGTATTTT
>TRBJ2-3|once|.|TRBV7-8
CASSRRPGQLSTDTQYF
TGTGCCAGCAGCCGCCGGCCAGGACAGCTTAGCACAGATACGCAGTATTTT
>TRBJ2-5|.|.|TRBV5-5
CASSSSTEWETQYF
TGTGCCAGCAGCTCGTCGACAGAATGGGAGACCCAGTACTTC
>TRBJ2-3|.|.|TRBV7-9
CASRPQGADTQYF
TGTGCCAGCAGGCCACAAGGGGCAGATACGCAGTATTTT
>TRBJ1-6|.|TRBD1|TRBV6-2/TRBV6-3
CASSDTGASYNSPLHF
TGTGCCAGCAGTGACACAGGGGCCAGCTATAATTCACCCCTCCACTTT
>TRBJ1-2|.|.|TRBV19
CASIPGQGHPYGYTF
TGTGCCAGTATCCCGGGACAAGGGCATCCCTATGGCTACACCTTC
>TRBJ1-1|.|.|TRBV10-3
CAISETLPGRAVFF
TGTGCCATCAGTGAAACGCTACCCGGGAGGGCGGTTTTCTTT
>TRBJ1-1|.|.|TRBV7-9
CASSPPQGPANTEAFF
TGTGCCAGCAGCCCACCTCAGGGCCCGGCGAACACTGAAGCTTTCTTT
>TRBJ2-3|.|TRBD2|TRBV7-3
CASSLLAGGSTDTQYF
TGTGCCAGCAGCTTGTTAGCGGGGGGTAGCACAGATACGCAGTATTTT
>TRBJ2-1|.|TRBD2|TRBV11-2
CASSLVGTSRNEQFF
TGTGCCAGCAGCTTAGTTGGGACTAGTCGAAATGAGCAGTTCTTC
>TRBJ1-2|.|.|TRBV9
CASSVATRARVNYGYTF
TGTGCCAGCAGCGTAGCTACGAGGGCCAGAGTTAACTATGGCTACACCTTC
>TRBJ2-3|.|TRBD2|TRBV27
CADEVAGCTDTQYF
TGTGCAGACGAGGTAGCGGGGTGCACAGATACGCAGTATTTT
>TRBJ2-3|.|.|TRBV6-5
CASSPAVSTDTQYF
TGTGCCAGCAGCCCGGCGGTCAGCACAGATACGCAGTATTTT
>TRBJ2-1|.|.|TRBV7-9
CASSLGGALARLDEQFF
TGTGCCAGCAGCTTGGGCGGGGCCCTAGCCCGTCTGGATGAGCAGTTCTTC
>TRBJ1-5|.|.|TRBV10-3
CAISPQGVSNQPQHF
TGTGCCATCAGTCCGCAGGGTGTGAGCAATCAGCCCCAGCATTTT
>TRBJ1-6|.|.|TRBV30
CAWSSQYNSPLHF
TGTGCCTGGAGTTCCCAATATAATTCACCCCTCCACTTT
>TRBJ2-7|.|.|TRBV7-2
CASSLTTGLNEQYF
TGTGCCAGCAGCTTAACGACAGGTCTTAACGAGCAGTACTTC
>TRBJ1-2|.|.|TRBV6-1
CASSEQGFGYTF
TGTGCCAGCAGTGAGCAGGGTTTTGGCTACACCTTC
>TRBJ2-5|.|.|TRBV5-5
CASSLILGAAQETQYF
TGTGCCAGCAGCTTGATTCTTGGGGCAGCTCAAGAGACCCAGTACTTC
>TRBJ1-2|.|.|TRBV2
CASSGGAINYGYTF
TGTGCCAGCAGTGGCGGGGCTATTAACTATGGCTACACCTTC
>TRBJ2-5|once|.|TRBV30
CAWSRRFQETQYF
TGTGCCTGGAGTCGGCGGTTTCAAGAGACCCAGTACTTC
>TRBJ2-1|.|TRBD2|TRBV3-1/TRBV3-2
CASSQNGGIEQFF
TGTGCCAGCAGCCAAAACGGGGGGATTGAGCAGTTCTTC
>TRBJ2-1|.|.|TRBV2
CASSEVPPVDEQFF
TGTGCCAGCAGTGAAGTCCCTCCTGTCGATGAGCAGTTCTTC
>TRBJ2-1|.|TRBD1|TRBV19
CASKTGGGEQFF
TGTGCCAGTAAAACAGGGGGCGGTGAGCAGTTCTTC
>TRBJ1-3|.|TRBD1|TRBV5-5
CASSSGQGIGGNTIYF
TGTGCCAGCAGCTCAGGACAGGGGATAGGGGGAAACACCATATATTTT
>TRBJ2-3|.|.|TRBV19
CASSLRRSADTQYF
TGTGCCAGTAGTCTGAGGAGAAGTGCAGATACGCAGTATTTT
>TRBJ1-2|.|.|TRBV18
CASSPGGDNYGYTF
TGTGCCAGCTCACCAGGGGGCGATAACTATGGCTACACCTTC
>TRBJ2-1|.|TRBD1|TRBV5-6
CASSLQQGNEQFF
TGTGCCAGCAGCTTGCAACAGGGGAATGAGCAGTTCTTC
>TRBJ2-5|.|.|TRBV12-3/TRBV12-4
CASSLWGGETQYF
TGTGCCAGCAGTCTGTGGGGCGGAGAGACCCAGTACTTC
>TRBJ2-5|.|TRBD1|TRBV2
CASSKYDNRGISGTQYF
TGTGCCAGCAGTAAATACGACAACAGGGGCATTTCAGGGACCCAGTACTTC